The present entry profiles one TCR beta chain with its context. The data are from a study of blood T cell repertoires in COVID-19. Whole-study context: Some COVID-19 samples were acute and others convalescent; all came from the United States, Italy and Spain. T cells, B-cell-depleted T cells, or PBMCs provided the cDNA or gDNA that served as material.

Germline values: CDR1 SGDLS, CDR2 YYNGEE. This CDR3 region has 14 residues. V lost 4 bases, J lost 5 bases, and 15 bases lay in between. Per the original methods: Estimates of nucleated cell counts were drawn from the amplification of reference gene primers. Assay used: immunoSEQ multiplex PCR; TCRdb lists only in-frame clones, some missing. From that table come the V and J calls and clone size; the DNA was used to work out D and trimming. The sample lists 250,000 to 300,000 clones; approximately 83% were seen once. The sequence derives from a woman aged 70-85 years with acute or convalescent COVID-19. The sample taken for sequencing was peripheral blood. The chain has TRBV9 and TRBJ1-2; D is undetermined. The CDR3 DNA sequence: TGTGCCAGCAGCCCCGCCCCGGTTACGTATGGCTACACCTTC. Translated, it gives CASSPAPVTYGYTF.